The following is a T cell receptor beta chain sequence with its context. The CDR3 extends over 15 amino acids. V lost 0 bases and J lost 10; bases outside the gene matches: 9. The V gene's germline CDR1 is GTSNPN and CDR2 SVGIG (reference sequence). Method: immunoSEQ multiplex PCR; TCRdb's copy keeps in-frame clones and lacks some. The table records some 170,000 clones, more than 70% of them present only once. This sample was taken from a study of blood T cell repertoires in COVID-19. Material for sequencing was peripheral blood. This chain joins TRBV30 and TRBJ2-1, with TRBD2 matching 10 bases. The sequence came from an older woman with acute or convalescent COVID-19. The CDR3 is CAWSVQAGGPGEQFF. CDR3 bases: TGTGCCTGGAGTGTACAAGCGGGAGGGCCTGGGGAGCAGTTCTTC.